Below, 4 T cell receptor beta chains from the same sample are listed, as sequenced in a study of tissue T cells after allogeneic stem cell transplantation. Here immunoSEQ multiplex PCR was the method, and the copy in TCRdb shows in-frame clones only, minus some. The sample lists 7,500 to 10,000 clones, roughly three fifths occurring once. The input for sequencing was tissue from the ileum, taken at autopsy. All receptors derive from a woman aged 18 to 55 with breast cancer.

The chain employs TRBV23-1 and TRBJ1-5; TRBD1 might be the D (6 bases). TRBV23-1 is sorted into the ORF group, with uncertain function. This CDR3 is built from 14 residues. V lost 0 bases and J 4 bases, leaving 7 bases between the germline ends. The chain's CDR3 is CASSQSTGNQPQHF. In DNA form, the CDR3 reads TGCGCCAGCAGTCAATCCACAGGGAATCAGCCCCAGCATTTT.

The chain's CDR3 is CASSLGPGNTEAFF. The CDR3 coding sequence is TGTGCCAGCAGCTTAGGACCAGGGAACACTGAAGCTTTCTTT. The chain uses TRBV7-3 and TRBJ1-1; D ambiguous. The CDR3 is made up of 14 amino acids. V was pared by 2 bases and J by 1 base, with 8 bases between. From germline, CDR1 is SGHTA and CDR2 FQGTGA.

The V and J genes are TRBV11-2 and TRBJ1-4; tentatively, D is TRBD1 (6 bases). The CDR3 totals 12 residues. In germline, CDR1 is SGHAT, CDR2 FQNNGV. Trimming cost V 5 bases and J 7 bases, with 8 bases left between them. CDR3 residues: CASSPGAEKLFF. The CDR3 region has the DNA TGTGCCAGCAGCCCGGGGGCTGAAAAACTGTTTTTT.

The gene calls are TRBV6-4 and TRBJ2-1; TRBD1 matches at 9 bases. This CDR3 is 14 amino acids long. Germline CDR1 reads MRHNA; CDR2 reads SNTAGT. Trimming at V came to 10 bases and at J to 4 bases, leaving 8 bases not matched to a gene. The CDR3 region is CANSGTGIYNEQFF. The CDR3 region has the DNA TGTGCCAACTCCGGGACAGGGATTTACAATGAGCAGTTCTTC.